This is a list of T cell receptor beta chains from one sample in a study of low-dose radiotherapy and immunotherapy resistance in tumors. Using its own MiXCR run on the reads, TCRdb lists one record per CDR3 protein. The repertoire holds tens of thousands of distinct CDR3 sequences, with about 25% as singletons. The input for sequencing was PBMCs, taken after low-dose radiotherapy plus immunotherapy. Receptor source: a male donor with prostate cancer. Both conserved end residues are trimmed from each CDR3. Fields, in order: V gene, D gene, clone size, CDR3 protein. The D gene is left open where the match is weak. Only some rows state a clone size, as once, few, many or a class for expanded clones.

>TRBV15|TRBD2|many
ATSRTGLAGAQETQY
>TRBV28|TRBD2|NA
ATRGCPGTSGEETQY
>TRBV4-2|NA|many
ASSQMVGGRGEQF
>TRBV2|NA|many
ASSEVSDTQY
>TRBV5-1|TRBD1|few
ASSGGQRRPLEAF
>TRBV29-1|NA|many
SAMDSLNTEAF
>TRBV23-1|NA|few
ASSRWLNTEAF
>TRBV9|NA|NA
ASSRGGGNQPQH
>TRBV7-8|NA|many
ASSLERYEQY
>TRBV18|TRBD1|many
ASSPAQQGYGQPQH
>TRBV29-1|TRBD2|medium-sized
SVDGTSDEQY
>TRBV5-1|NA|many
ASSLGEFNQPQH
>TRBV3-1|TRBD2|many
ASSHFAGVTNTGELF
>TRBV15|NA|many
ATSQLASGELF
>TRBV5-1|TRBD2|once
ASSLPTSPETQY
>TRBV24-1|NA|many
ATSARGGTEAF
>TRBV18|TRBD2|many
ASSLTSGREDEQF
>TRBV30|TRBD1|many
AWSAGTGGRNGGYT
>TRBV6-4|NA|many
ASSDSKQDTQY
>TRBV20-1|NA|many
SAREGLVYEQY
>TRBV6-1|TRBD1|many
ASSVTGVSTGELF
>TRBV9|NA|NA
ASSVDGDTGELF
>TRBV6-5|TRBD2|many
ASSEPLSGRPDTGELF
>TRBV11-3|TRBD2|many
ASSYRDGSGLAERQF
>TRBV2|TRBD1|NA
ASSLGGGQGADEQY
>TRBV18|NA|NA
ASSPLGRGNTGELFF
>TRBV27|TRBD2|NA
ASSLWLAGEQY
>TRBV5-1|NA|few
ASREYLMDIQY
>TRBV19|NA|NA
ASSIQGYGYT
>TRBV5-1|TRBD1|NA
ASRVTTGANEQY
>TRBV20-1|TRBD2|many
SARLAGGTGELF
>TRBV20-1|TRBD1|many
SATQANRGFDEQF
>TRBV25-1|TRBD1|many
ASRDRANTEAF
>TRBV7-2|TRBD1|NA
ASSLGQGVNTEAF
>TRBV7-9|NA|many
ASSLEQNTGELF
>TRBV29-1|TRBD2|many
SGGTSGSPRNEQF
>TRBV10-3|TRBD1|many
AISGGQGAAKNIQY
>TRBV28|TRBD1|many
ASSSLPGQGRETQY
>TRBV20-1|NA|many
SARDGTSARETQY
>TRBV6-2/TRBV6-3|TRBD2|NA
ASSYRLAGTQY
>TRBV28|NA|many
ASSFFFSARGETQY
>TRBV7-8|NA|many
ASSPTVWGDLSSYEQY
>TRBV5-4|NA|NA
ASSLSLGVGETQY
>TRBV5-5|NA|many
ASSLNQTVGCGYGYT
>TRBV20-1|NA|many
SARTPTGLNNEQF
>TRBV10-3|TRBD1|many
AMGAGGTEAF
>TRBV14|NA|many
ASSPAGTAKNIQY
>TRBV20-1|TRBD1|NA
SATGQGNNYGYT
>TRBV29-1|NA|many
SVRAGTEAF
>TRBV5-1|NA|NA
ASSPSRTDPTLPNTEAF